Given below is one T cell receptor beta chain in context. Its antigen is undetermined. This sample was taken from a study of CD8 T cells in Susac syndrome. Across the whole study: Within the group of sequenced Susac syndrome patients, roughly 6 had active disease and eight were in remission.

The V gene's germline CDR1 is SGHNT and CDR2 YYREEE (reference sequence). The CDR3 spans 16 residues. Trimming removed 4 bases from V and 8 bases from J; junction bases left unmatched: 11. Reverse transcription used about 0.5 to 1 ug RNA and random hexamers. The amplification used immunoSEQ multiplex PCR on TCR beta CDR3; it spanned 54 Vbeta and 13 Jbeta. TCRdb fed the immunoSEQ multiplex PCR reads into MiXCR, producing one record per CDR3 protein. Of fewer than 200,000 distinct CDR3 sequences in the sample, 90% to 95% are singletons; the top ten hold 0.12%. Study-level points and caveats: Regarding the TCR sequencing and HLA analysis, the study admitted that a relatively small number of individuals were involved. CD4+ repertoires of Susac syndrome patients lacked detectable clonal expansion.

Sequencing was carried out using CD4+ T cells from PBMCs. The chain is built from TRBV5-4 and TRBJ2-1, with 11 bases identical to TRBD2. The TCR was taken from a human donor with Susac syndrome. Written as DNA, the CDR3 is TGTGCCAGCAGCCAGCTAGCGGGGGGACCTTACGATGAGCAGTTCTTC. This encodes CASSQLAGGPYDEQFF.